The 19 T cell receptor beta chains below were found in one sample sequenced in a study of blood T cell repertoires in COVID-19. Profiling relied on immunoSEQ multiplex PCR, and the TCRdb table lists in-frame clones only, not all of them. The sample carries over 200,000 clones, 80% to 90% recorded once. Sequenced: peripheral blood. The receptors here all came from a woman in her 40s with active or convalescent COVID-19.

CDR3 loop: CATSDIGGIENTEAFF. The CDR3 DNA reads as TGTGCCACCAGTGATATAGGGGGCATTGAAAACACTGAAGCTTTCTTT. This rearrangement joins TRBV24-1 to TRBJ1-1; TRBD1 agrees at 7 bases. The J segment lost 2 bases and the V segment lost 3 bases, leaving 8 bases of the junction unmatched. The CDR3 consists of 16 residues. Germline CDR1 and CDR2: KGHDR and SFDVKD.

This sequence joins TRBV19 and TRBJ1-1; no firm D call. V was shortened by 3 bases and J by 3 bases, with 14 bases between the two germline ends. Germline V gene lookup returns CDR1 LNHDA and CDR2 SQIVND (reference sequence). This CDR3 contains 15 residues. The CDR3, as DNA: TGTGCCAGTAGTATCGCCGGAATCCAGGACACTGAAGCTTTCTTT. As protein: CASSIAGIQDTEAFF.

This clone appeared a few times. This chain connects TRBV15 to TRBJ2-7; perhaps TRBD1 as D (6 bases). This CDR3 has 14 amino acids. The germline gives CDR1 LNHNV, CDR2 YYDKDF (reference sequence). The V and J ends lost 0 bases and 6 bases respectively, with 12 bases between them. CDR3 DNA: TGTGCCACCAGCAGAGACACAGGGACCCTCGAGCAGTACTTC. Its protein product is CATSRDTGTLEQYF.

The chain links TRBV29-1 to TRBJ2-7; TRBD1 matches at 7 bases. Germline V gene lookup returns CDR1 SQVTM and CDR2 ANQGSEA. This CDR3 is 12 amino acids long. V lost 6 bases, J lost 4 bases, and 6 bases stayed unmatched. In nucleotides, the CDR3 is TGCAGCGTGACAGGGACGTCGTACGAGCAGTACTTC. It yields the protein CSVTGTSYEQYF.

The chain uses TRBV6-2 or TRBV6-3 and TRBJ2-5; tentative D call: TRBD2 (6 bases). Germline assignment: CDR1 MNHEY and CDR2 SVGEGT. Trimming took off 2 bases at V and 3 bases at J, with 13 bases between the two ends. There are 15 residues in the CDR3. In DNA, the CDR3 is TGTGCCAGCAGTTACGGATACGTAGCGGAAGAGACCCAGTACTTC. Translating it yields CASSYGYVAEETQYF.

V and J are TRBV27 and TRBJ2-7, with 13 positions matching TRBD2. Germline assignment: CDR1 MNHEY and CDR2 SMNVEV (reference sequence). CDR3 length: 17 residues. The V gene end was trimmed by 3 bases and the J gene end by 4 bases; junction bases not matched to a gene: 9. The chain's CDR3 is CASSLDGLAGEFYEQYF. Written as DNA, the CDR3 is TGTGCCAGCAGTTTGGATGGACTAGCGGGGGAATTTTACGAGCAGTACTTC.

The gene calls are TRBV7-2 and TRBJ2-1, with 7 positions matching TRBD1. There are 14 residues in the CDR3. Germline lookup yields CDR1 SGHTA and CDR2 FQGNSA. Trimming at V came to 5 bases and at J to 5 bases, leaving 6 bases not matched to a gene. The CDR3 nucleotides read TGTGCCAGCAGCCCACGGACAGGACACAATGAGCAGTTCTTC. Its translation is CASSPRTGHNEQFF.

This clone was observed a handful of times. V usage is TRBV7-9 and J usage is TRBJ1-4; the D gene is possibly TRBD1 (6 bases). V lost 5 bases and J lost 8, with 15 bases in between. The CDR3 has 14 amino acids. The germline gives CDR1 SEHNR, CDR2 FQNEAQ (reference sequence). The CDR3 region has the DNA TGTGCCAGCAGCCCCGAGGGGGAAAGGGAAAAACTGTTTTTT. Its protein is CASSPEGEREKLFF.

The CDR3 sequence: CASSLLRSQSMREQYF. CDR3 in DNA: TGTGCCAGCAGTTTACTTAGGAGTCAGTCGATGCGAGAGCAGTACTTC. The V gene is TRBV27, the J gene TRBJ2-7; D is unclear. This CDR3 region has 16 residues. Germline lookup yields CDR1 MNHEY and CDR2 SMNVEV (reference sequence). The ends were cut back, 2 bases at V and 7 bases at J, with 21 bases in the middle.

V usage is TRBV9 and J usage is TRBJ2-1, with 8 bases lining up with TRBD2. The germline V gene encodes CDR1 SGDLS and CDR2 YYNGEE. The CDR3 has 16 amino acids. Trimming removed 3 bases from V and 5 bases from J; junction bases left unmatched: 10. The CDR3 sequence: CASSARRGGPNNEQFF. CDR3 DNA: TGTGCCAGCAGCGCCCGCCGGGGGGGCCCAAACAATGAGCAGTTCTTC.

The rearrangement links TRBV7-9 to TRBJ1-3; D might be TRBD1 (6 bases). The CDR3 consists of 12 residues. Germline V gives CDR1 SEHNR, CDR2 FQNEAQ (reference sequence). Deletions cut 5 bases from V and 6 bases from J, with 8 bases between. DNA of the CDR3: TGTGCCAGCAGCGCGGGGGCAAACACCATATATTTT. As protein: CASSAGANTIYF.

This chain uses TRBV28 with TRBJ2-2, with D possibly TRBD2 on 7 matching bases. The ends were cut back, 6 bases at V and 4 bases at J, with 15 bases in the middle. This CDR3 spans 15 amino acids. In germline, CDR1 is MDHEN, CDR2 SYDVKM. CDR3 coding DNA: TGTGCCAGCAGGACTGGCGGGGGCGGCACCGGGGAGCTGTTTTTT. The encoded protein is CASRTGGGGTGELFF.

The DNA of the CDR3 is TGTGCCAGCAGCCGTGGCGGGACCACTGAAGCTTTCTTT. This sequence encodes CASSRGGTTEAFF. The genes are TRBV12-3 or TRBV12-4 and TRBJ1-1; TRBD1 is a possible D gene (5 bases). The V gene lost 6 bases and the J gene lost 4 bases, with 12 bases spanning the gap. CDR3 size: 13 residues.

The J gene is TRBJ1-2, the V gene TRBV30; D gene uncertain. CDR3 length: 14 amino acids. The V end was cut by 3 bases, the J end by 0 bases, with 11 bases between. CDR1 is GTSNPN, CDR2 SVGIG, per germline (reference sequence). The CDR3 here is CAWRAPGSNYGYTF. The CDR3 DNA reads TGTGCCTGGAGGGCCCCCGGGTCTAACTATGGCTACACCTTC. The full variable domain, completed using reference TRBV30 and TRBJ1-2, is SQTIHQWPATLVQPVGSPLSLECTVEGTSNPNLYWYRQAAGRGLQLLFYSVGIGQISSEVPQNLSASRPQDRQFILSSKKLLLSDSGFYLCAWRAPGSNYGYTFGSGTRLTVV.

The chain is built from TRBV4-3 and TRBJ1-5; 8 bases agree with TRBD1. Germline-derived CDR1 and CDR2 are LGHNA and YSLEER. The CDR3 spans 17 residues. J lost 1 base, V lost 1 base, and 6 bases had no gene match. DNA for the CDR3: TGCGCCAGCAGCCAAGTCCGGACAGGGTCGAGCAATCAGCCCCAGCATTTT. It yields the protein CASSQVRTGSSNQPQHF.

The chain is built from TRBV3-1 (or the pseudogene TRBV3-2) and TRBJ2-5; 11 bases line up with TRBD2. V trimming: 3 bases; J trimming: 2 bases; junction bases outside the gene matches: 8. Germline-derived CDR1 and CDR2 are LGHDT and YNNKEL (reference sequence). The CDR3 is 17 amino acids. The CDR3 reads CASSHERLAGSQETQYF. For the CDR3, the DNA is TGTGCCAGCAGCCACGAACGACTAGCGGGGTCACAAGAGACCCAGTACTTC.

Only one count was recorded for this clone. The CDR3 here is CAWTWAGSVKLFF. In nucleotides, the CDR3 is TGTGCCTGGACCTGGGCAGGGTCAGTAAAACTGTTTTTT. This chain joins TRBV30 and TRBJ1-4; tentatively, D is TRBD1 (5 bases). Germline assignment: CDR1 GTSNPN and CDR2 SVGIG (reference sequence). V lost 4 bases to trimming and J lost 10 bases, with 16 bases between them. The CDR3 sequence is 13 residues long.

In its sample, this clone was seen a few times. The rearrangement links TRBV3-1 (or the pseudogene TRBV3-2) to TRBJ2-1; TRBD2 might be the D (6 bases). Germline lookup yields CDR1 LGHDT and CDR2 YNNKEL (reference sequence). The CDR3 runs to 14 residues. V was trimmed by 0 bases and J by 8 bases, leaving 11 bases between them. The CDR3 nucleotides read TGTGCCAGCAGCCAAGATGGGAGGAAGGATGAGCAGTTCTTC. Protein: CASSQDGRKDEQFF.

CDR3 amino acids: CASSLAQTNYGYTF. The DNA for the CDR3 is TGCGCCAGCAGCTTGGCCCAGACTAACTATGGCTACACCTTC. The V gene is TRBV5-1, the J gene TRBJ1-2; D unclear. The CDR3 is 14 amino acids. Trimming cost V 0 bases and J 0 bases, with 6 bases left between them. Germline V gives CDR1 SGHRS, CDR2 YFSETQ.